A selection of T cell receptor beta chains follows, all from one sample in a study of T cell changes during pregnancy in multiple sclerosis. TCRdb keeps only in-frame clones here, not all; method: immunoSEQ multiplex PCR. This sample has 91,000 or so clones; approximately 92% occur once, and the top ten carry around 2%. The source was peripheral blood, collected after pregnancy. The receptors were sampled from a female donor with multiple sclerosis, enrolled in a pregnancy study. The CDR3 runs from the conserved cysteine through the conserved F or W. A D gene is named only where the DNA matches it firmly. A row's size may be missing; if present it is once, few, many or a size class.

>TRBD1|TRBJ1-2|TRBV7-8|.
CASSLGTGANGYTF
TGTGCCAGCAGCTTGGGGACAGGGGCGAATGGCTACACCTTC
>.|TRBJ1-2|TRBV7-2|.
CASSPYDSYGYTF
TGTGCCAGCAGCCCCTACGATAGCTATGGCTACACCTTC
>.|TRBJ2-1|TRBV6-5|.
CASSQARDYNEQFF
TGTGCCAGCAGTCAGGCCAGGGACTACAATGAGCAGTTCTTC
>.|TRBJ1-6|TRBV27|.
CASSLEQGDLESSYNSPLHF
TGTGCCAGCAGTTTGGAACAGGGAGACTTAGAGAGCTCCTATAATTCACCCCTCCACTTT
>.|TRBJ2-1|TRBV7-2|few
CASTLGGGGASSYNEQFF
TGTGCCAGCACTCTAGGGGGCGGCGGGGCGAGCTCCTACAATGAGCAGTTCTTC
>.|TRBJ2-1|TRBV14|.
CASSQRFETSSYNEQFF
TGTGCCAGCAGCCAAAGATTCGAGACTAGCTCCTACAATGAGCAGTTCTTC
>TRBD2|TRBJ2-7|TRBV7-6|.
CASSRQGGSPYEQYF
TGTGCCAGCAGCCGCCAAGGCGGGAGCCCCTACGAGCAGTACTTC
>.|TRBJ2-3|TRBV30|.
CAWSKGQYTDTQYF
TGTGCCTGGAGTAAAGGACAGTACACAGATACGCAGTATTTT
>.|TRBJ1-2|TRBV19|.
CASSTVTGNYGYTF
TGTGCCAGTAGTACCGTGACAGGCAACTATGGCTACACCTTC
>.|TRBJ2-2|TRBV5-6|.
CASSAGAVDGELFF
TGTGCCAGCAGCGCGGGGGCGGTAGACGGGGAGCTGTTTTTT
>.|TRBJ2-3|TRBV7-9|.
CASSLVLAGTDTQYF
TGTGCCAGCAGCTTAGTACTAGCCGGCACAGATACGCAGTATTTT
>.|TRBJ1-5|TRBV5-1|.
CASSFEGGNQPQHF
TGCGCCAGCAGCTTCGAAGGGGGAAATCAGCCCCAGCATTTT
>.|TRBJ1-2|TRBV10-3|.
CAISESDQAPPGKVYGYTF
TGTGCCATCAGTGAGTCCGATCAAGCCCCTCCGGGAAAAGTATATGGCTACACCTTC
>.|TRBJ2-3|TRBV4-2|.
CASSQVGGGSTDTQYF
TGTGCCAGCAGCCAAGTAGGGGGGGGTAGCACAGATACGCAGTATTTT
>TRBD1|TRBJ2-6|TRBV28|.
CASSFGTGVTGANVLTF
TGTGCCAGCAGTTTCGGGACAGGGGTTACTGGGGCCAACGTCCTGACTTTC
>.|TRBJ1-1|TRBV6-1|.
CASSRQGWTEAFF
TGTGCCAGCAGTAGGCAGGGGTGGACTGAAGCTTTCTTT
>TRBD1|TRBJ1-6|TRBV9|.
CASSPEGQAGSPLHF
TGTGCCAGCAGCCCAGAGGGACAGGCGGGATCACCCCTCCACTTT